This entry is about one T cell receptor (beta chain). Its target is unknown. This sample is drawn from a study of cytomegalovirus exposure and HLA in healthy donors. Study in general: The early release's HLA-typed donors yielded 78 million or so unique TCRs. Regarding the study as a whole: Earlier analysis found most TCR beta V segments productive about 87% or about 30% of the time. Among immune exposure information, only CMV serostatus was available. Follow-up analysis found HLA locus-dependent TCR association rates, highest for DRB1 and lowest for HLA-C.

The V and J ends lost 1 base and 2 bases, in that order; junction bases with no gene match: 7. There are 16 residues in the CDR3. Germline loops: CDR1 LGHNA, CDR2 YSLEER. PCR employed 60 Vbeta and 13 Jbeta primers. Clones were sequenced by immunoSEQ multiplex PCR, and TCRdb holds only the in-frame ones, with some missing. The data contain around 140,000 clones, approximately 82% of them singletons. Sequencing input: PBMCs. The chain has TRBV4-3 and TRBJ1-2, with 7 bases matching TRBD1. The TCR was taken from a female donor in good health and CMV-seronegative. The CDR3 loop is CASSQGIRQGNYGYTF. Here the CDR3 DNA reads TGCGCCAGCAGCCAAGGTATCCGACAGGGCAACTATGGCTACACCTTC.